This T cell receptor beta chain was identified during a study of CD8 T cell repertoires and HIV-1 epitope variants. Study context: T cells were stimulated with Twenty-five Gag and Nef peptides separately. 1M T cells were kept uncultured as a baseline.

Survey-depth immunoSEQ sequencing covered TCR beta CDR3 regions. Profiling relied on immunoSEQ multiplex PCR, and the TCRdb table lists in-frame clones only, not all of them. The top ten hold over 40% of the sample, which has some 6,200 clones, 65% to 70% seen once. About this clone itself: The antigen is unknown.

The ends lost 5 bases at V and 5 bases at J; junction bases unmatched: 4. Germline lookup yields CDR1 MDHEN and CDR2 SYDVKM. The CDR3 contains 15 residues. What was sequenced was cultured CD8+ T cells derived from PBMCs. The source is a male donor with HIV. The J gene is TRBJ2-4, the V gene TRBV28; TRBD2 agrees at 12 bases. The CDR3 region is CASSRTSGAQNIQYF. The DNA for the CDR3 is TGTGCCAGCAGTAGGACTAGCGGGGCTCAAAACATTCAGTACTTC.